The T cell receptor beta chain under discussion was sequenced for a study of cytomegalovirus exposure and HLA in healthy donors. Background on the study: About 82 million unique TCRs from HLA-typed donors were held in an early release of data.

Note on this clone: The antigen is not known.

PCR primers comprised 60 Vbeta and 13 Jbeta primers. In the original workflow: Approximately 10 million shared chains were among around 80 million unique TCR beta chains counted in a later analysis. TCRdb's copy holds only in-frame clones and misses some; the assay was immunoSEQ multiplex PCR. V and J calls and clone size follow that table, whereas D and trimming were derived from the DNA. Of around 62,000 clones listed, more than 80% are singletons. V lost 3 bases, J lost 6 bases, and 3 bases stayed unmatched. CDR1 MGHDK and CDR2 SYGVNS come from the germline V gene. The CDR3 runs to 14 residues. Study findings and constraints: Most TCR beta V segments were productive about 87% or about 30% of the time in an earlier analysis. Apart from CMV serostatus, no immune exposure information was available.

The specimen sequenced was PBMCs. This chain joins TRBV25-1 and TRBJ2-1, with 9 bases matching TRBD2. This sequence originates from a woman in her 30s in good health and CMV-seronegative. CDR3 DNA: TGTGCCAGCAGTGATGCGGGGGGGCGCAATGAGCAGTTCTTC. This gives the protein CASSDAGGRNEQFF.